The clone carrying this TCR beta chain was observed once. Its antigen is unidentified. Sequencing was performed with immunoSEQ multiplex PCR; in TCRdb, only in-frame clones are kept and a portion is missing. The data hold approximately 45,000 clones, with about 95% observed a single time. The data originate from a study of OX40 agonist ivuxolimab in advanced cancers. Study-wide background: Participants averaged about 60 years of age (range roughly 23 to 79) and were less than 85% male. Patients achieving partial responses numbered three: one hepatocellular carcinoma case and two cutaneous melanoma cases.

Germline-derived CDR1 and CDR2 are LGHNA and YNFKEQ. The V end lost 0 bases, the J end lost 2 bases, and 11 bases lay between the germline ends. The CDR3 is 17 residues long. Whole-study results and caveats: Expanded clones were, on average, more numerous in CD8+ T cells than in CD4+.

The chain couples TRBV4-2 to TRBJ2-6; D uncertain. The specimen was CD4+ or CD8+ T cells sorted from blood, collected in a trial of the OX40 agonist ivuxolimab. The clonotype was recovered from an adult with an advanced solid tumor such as melanoma, head and neck, liver or kidney cancer. CDR3 DNA sequence: TGTGCCAGCAGCCAAGAGTCTAGGTTACCTGGGGCCAACGTCCTGACTTTC. It specifies CASSQESRLPGANVLTF.